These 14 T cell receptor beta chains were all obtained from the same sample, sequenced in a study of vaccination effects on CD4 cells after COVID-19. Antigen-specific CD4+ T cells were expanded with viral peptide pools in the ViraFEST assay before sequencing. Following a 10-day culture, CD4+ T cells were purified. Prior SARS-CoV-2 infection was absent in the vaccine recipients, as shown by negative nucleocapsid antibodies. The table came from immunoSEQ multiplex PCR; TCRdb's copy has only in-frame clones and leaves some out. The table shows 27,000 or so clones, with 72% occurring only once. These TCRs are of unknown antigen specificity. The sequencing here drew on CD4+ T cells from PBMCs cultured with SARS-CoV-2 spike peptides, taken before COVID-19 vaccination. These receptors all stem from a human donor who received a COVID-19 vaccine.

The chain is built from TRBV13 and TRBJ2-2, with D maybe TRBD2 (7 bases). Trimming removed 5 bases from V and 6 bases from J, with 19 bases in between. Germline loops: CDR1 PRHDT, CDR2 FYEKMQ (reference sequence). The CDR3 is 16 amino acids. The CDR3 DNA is TGTGCCAGCAGCCCACAAGGGGGGGGAGGTTCCGGGGAGCTGTTTTTT. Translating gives CASSPQGGGGSGELFF.

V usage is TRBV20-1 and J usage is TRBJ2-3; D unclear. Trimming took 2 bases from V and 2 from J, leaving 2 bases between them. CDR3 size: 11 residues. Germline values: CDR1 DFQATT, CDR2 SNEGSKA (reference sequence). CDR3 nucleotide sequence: TGCAGTGCTAGAACCACAGATACGCAGTATTTT. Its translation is CSARTTDTQYF.

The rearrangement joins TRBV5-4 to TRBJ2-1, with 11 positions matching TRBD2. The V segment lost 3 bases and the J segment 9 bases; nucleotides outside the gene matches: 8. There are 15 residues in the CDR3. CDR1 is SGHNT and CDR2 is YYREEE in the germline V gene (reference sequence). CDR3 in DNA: TGTGCCAGCAGCTCCTCTAGCGGGGGGTCAAGTGAGCAGTTCTTC. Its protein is CASSSSSGGSSEQFF.

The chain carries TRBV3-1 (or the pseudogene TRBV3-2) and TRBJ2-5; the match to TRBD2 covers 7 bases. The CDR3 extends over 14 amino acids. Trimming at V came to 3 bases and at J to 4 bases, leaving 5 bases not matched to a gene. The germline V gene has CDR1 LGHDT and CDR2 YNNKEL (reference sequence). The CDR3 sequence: CASSHFGEGETQYF. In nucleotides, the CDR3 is TGTGCCAGCAGCCACTTTGGGGAGGGAGAGACCCAGTACTTC.

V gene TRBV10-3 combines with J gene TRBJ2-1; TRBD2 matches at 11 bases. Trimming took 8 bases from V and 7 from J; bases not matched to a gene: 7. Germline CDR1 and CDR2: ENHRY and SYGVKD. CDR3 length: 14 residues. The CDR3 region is CAIRKGLAENEQFF. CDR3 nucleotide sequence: TGTGCCATCCGAAAGGGACTAGCGGAGAATGAGCAGTTCTTC.

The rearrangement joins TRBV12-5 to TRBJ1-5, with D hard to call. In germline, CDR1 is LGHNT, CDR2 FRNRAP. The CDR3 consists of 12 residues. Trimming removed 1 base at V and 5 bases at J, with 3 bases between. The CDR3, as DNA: TGTGCTAGTGGTTTGGGATATCAGCCCCAGCATTTT. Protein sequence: CASGLGYQPQHF.

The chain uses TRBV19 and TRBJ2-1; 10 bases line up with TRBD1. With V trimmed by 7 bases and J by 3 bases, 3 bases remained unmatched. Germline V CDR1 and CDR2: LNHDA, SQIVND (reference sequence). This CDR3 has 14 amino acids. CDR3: CASTGQGDYNEQFF. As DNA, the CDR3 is TGTGCCAGTACCGGACAGGGGGACTACAATGAGCAGTTCTTC.

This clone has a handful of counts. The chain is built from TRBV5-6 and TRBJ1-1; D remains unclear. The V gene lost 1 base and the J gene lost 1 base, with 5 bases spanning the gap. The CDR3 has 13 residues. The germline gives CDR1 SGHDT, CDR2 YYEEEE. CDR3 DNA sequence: TGTGCCAGCAGCTTGTTTCCGAACACTGAAGCTTTCTTT. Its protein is CASSLFPNTEAFF.

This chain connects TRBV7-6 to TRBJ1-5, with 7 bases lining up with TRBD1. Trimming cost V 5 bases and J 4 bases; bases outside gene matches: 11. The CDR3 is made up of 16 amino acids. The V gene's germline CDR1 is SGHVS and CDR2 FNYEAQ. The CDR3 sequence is CASSVVSPRGNQPQHF. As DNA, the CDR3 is TGTGCCAGCAGCGTAGTATCCCCCAGGGGGAATCAGCCCCAGCATTTT.

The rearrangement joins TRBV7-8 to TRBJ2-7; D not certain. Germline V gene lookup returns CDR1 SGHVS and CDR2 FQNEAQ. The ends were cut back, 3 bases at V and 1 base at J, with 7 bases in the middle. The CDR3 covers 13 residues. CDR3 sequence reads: CASSFGRSYEQYF. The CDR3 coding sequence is TGTGCCAGCAGCTTCGGCAGATCCTACGAGCAGTACTTC.

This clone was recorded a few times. Here the CDR3 DNA reads TGTGCCAGCAGCCGCGGGTTGGACTATGGCTACACCTTC. Its protein product is CASSRGLDYGYTF. The chain recombines TRBV12-3 or TRBV12-4 with TRBJ1-2; D is ambiguous. V was cut by 6 bases and J by 3 bases, with 11 bases left in between. This CDR3 is built from 13 residues.

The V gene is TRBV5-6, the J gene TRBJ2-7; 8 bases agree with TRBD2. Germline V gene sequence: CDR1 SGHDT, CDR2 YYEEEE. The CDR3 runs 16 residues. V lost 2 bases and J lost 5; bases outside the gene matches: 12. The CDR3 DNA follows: TGTGCCAGCAGCTTTCATTCTTTCGGGAGGGGTCACGAGCAGTACTTC. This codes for CASSFHSFGRGHEQYF.

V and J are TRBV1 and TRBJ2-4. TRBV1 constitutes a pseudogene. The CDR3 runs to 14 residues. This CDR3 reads CTSSQEGTKNIQYF. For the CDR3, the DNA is TGCACCAGCAGCCAAGAGGGAACCAAAAACATTCAGTACTTC.

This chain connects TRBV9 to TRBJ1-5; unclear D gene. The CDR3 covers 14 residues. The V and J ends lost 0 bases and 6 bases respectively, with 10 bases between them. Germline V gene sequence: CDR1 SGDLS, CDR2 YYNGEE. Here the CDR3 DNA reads TGTGCCAGCAGCGTAGGAGGAGGAGGTCAGCCCCAGCATTTT. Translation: CASSVGGGGQPQHF.